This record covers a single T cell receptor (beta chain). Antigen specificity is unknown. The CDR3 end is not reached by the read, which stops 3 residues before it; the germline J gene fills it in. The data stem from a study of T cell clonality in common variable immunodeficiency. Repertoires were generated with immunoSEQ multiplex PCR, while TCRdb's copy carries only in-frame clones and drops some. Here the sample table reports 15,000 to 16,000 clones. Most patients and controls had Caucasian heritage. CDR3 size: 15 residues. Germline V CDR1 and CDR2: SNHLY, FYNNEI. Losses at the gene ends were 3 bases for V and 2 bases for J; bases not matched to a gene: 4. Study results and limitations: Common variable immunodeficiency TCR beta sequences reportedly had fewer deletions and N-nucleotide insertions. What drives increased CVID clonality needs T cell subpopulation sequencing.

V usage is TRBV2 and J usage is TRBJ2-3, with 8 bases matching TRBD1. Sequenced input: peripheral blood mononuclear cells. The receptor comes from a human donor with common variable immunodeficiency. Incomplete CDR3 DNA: TGTGCCAGCAGTGAGCACAGGGGGAACACAGATACG. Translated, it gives CASSEHRGNTDT. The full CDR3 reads CASSEHRGNTDTQYF.